This T cell receptor (beta chain) appears in the sequencing data of a study of blood T cell repertoires in COVID-19. This CDR3 has 12 amino acids. In germline, CDR1 is SNHLY, CDR2 FYNNEI. Produced via immunoSEQ multiplex PCR; TCRdb's table is partial and in-frame only. The sample has roughly 200,000 clones, about 95% seen once. J is TRBJ2-7 and V is TRBV2, with D possibly being TRBD1 (5 bases). The sequence was collected from a man aged 25-40 years with COVID-19, enrolled during active disease. The sample was peripheral blood. The CDR3 nucleotides are TGTGGAGGACACCTATTAACCTACGAGCAGTACTTC. Translated, it gives CGGHLLTYEQYF.